These 19 T cell receptor beta chains were sequenced from one sample in a study of early T cells in non-severe SARS-CoV-2 infection. Each CDR3 protein is one row after TCRdb ran MiXCR on the 5' RACE reads. This table holds 85,000 to 90,000 distinct CDR3 sequences, roughly 15% found once. The specimen sequenced was whole blood. These receptors came from an adult who was a healthcare worker with PCR-confirmed SARS-CoV-2 infection or an uninfected control (not recorded which).

The J gene is TRBJ2-1, the V gene TRBV14, with unresolved D. The V gene lost 2 bases and the J gene lost 7 bases, with 3 bases spanning the gap. Germline V gene data show CDR1 as SGHDN and CDR2 as FVKESK. The CDR3 is 11 residues long. Here the CDR3 DNA reads TGTGCCAGCAGCCAAAGGAATGAGCAGTTCTTC. Amino acid sequence: CASSQRNEQFF. The variable domain in full, with the rest retrieved from reference TRBV14 and TRBJ2-1, is EAGVTQFPSHSVIEKGQTVTLRCDPISGHDNLYWYRRVMGKEIKFLLHFVKESKQDESGMPNNRFLAERTGGTYSTLKVQPAELEDSGVYFCASSQRNEQFFGPGTRLTVL.

The rearrangement joins TRBV20-1 to TRBJ2-1, with D perhaps matching TRBD1 or TRBD2 (6 bases each). The length of the CDR3 is 14 residues. V dropped 6 bases and J dropped 4 bases, with 16 bases sitting between them. Germline V gene sequence: CDR1 DFQATT, CDR2 SNEGSKA (reference sequence). The CDR3 coding sequence is TGCAGTGCCCCACGTGGGGGGCGTTACAATGAGCAGTTCTTC. Its translation: CSAPRGGRYNEQFF.

The chain is built from TRBV7-9 and TRBJ2-1; possible D gene TRBD1, 6 bases. The CDR3 sequence is 12 residues long. CDR1 is SEHNR and CDR2 is FQNEAQ in the germline V gene (reference sequence). V gave up 3 bases and J gave up 14 bases, with 14 bases separating them. The CDR3 sequence is CASSFRDKVEFF. DNA of the CDR3: TGTGCCAGCAGCTTCCGGGACAAAGTGGAGTTCTTC.

There are a few counts of this clonotype. The chain joins TRBV11-2 to TRBJ2-5; 8 bases map to TRBD1. Germline CDR1 is SGHAT and CDR2 is FQNNGV. This CDR3 is 15 amino acids long. V dropped 1 base and J dropped 4; count of bases not matched to a gene: 5. For the CDR3, the DNA is TGTGCCAGCAGCTTAGGTAGACAGGGGCGAGAGACCCAGTACTTC. Its translation: CASSLGRQGRETQYF.

This clonotype came up many times. The V gene is TRBV20-1, the J gene TRBJ2-2, with D perhaps being TRBD1 or TRBD2 (5 bases each). The length of the CDR3 is 14 residues. Germline CDR1 is DFQATT and CDR2 is SNEGSKA (reference sequence). The ends were cut back, 3 bases at V and 6 bases at J, with 14 bases in the middle. The DNA for the CDR3 is TGCAGTGCTAGCCGGGACGCGGATCCCGGGGAGCTGTTTTTT. Translated, it gives CSASRDADPGELFF.

This clonotype was counted at least ten times. The V and J genes are TRBV2 and TRBJ2-1, with D hard to call. The CDR3 has 12 amino acids. V was shortened by 4 bases and J by 0 bases, with 1 base between the two germline ends. Germline V gives CDR1 SNHLY, CDR2 FYNNEI. CDR3 in DNA: TGTGCCAGCAGTGCCTCCTACAATGAGCAGTTCTTC. Protein product: CASSASYNEQFF.

This chain joins TRBV28 and TRBJ1-5; D is undetermined. Per germline, CDR1 MDHEN and CDR2 SYDVKM. The V and J ends lost 3 bases and 5 bases respectively, with 8 bases between them. The CDR3 covers 13 residues. The DNA of the CDR3 is TGTGCCAGCAGTTTCGGGGTATATCAGCCCCAGCATTTT. It encodes CASSFGVYQPQHF. The complete variable domain, with remaining parts taken from reference TRBV28 and TRBJ1-5, reads DVKVTQSSRYLVKRTGEKVFLECVQDMDHENMFWYRQDPGLGLRLIYFSYDVKMKEKGDIPEGYSVSREKKERFSLILESASTNQTSMYLCASSFGVYQPQHFGDGTRLSIL.

This clonotype was counted only a few times. The chain recombines TRBV11-2 with TRBJ2-2; no reliable D call. Germline CDR1 and CDR2: SGHAT and FQNNGV. CDR3 length: 14 amino acids. Trimming pared 5 bases from V and 4 bases from J, leaving 11 bases between. The CDR3 nucleotides read TGTGCCAGCAGCCCGCTGTTAGCCACCGGGGAGCTGTTTTTT. Its protein is CASSPLLATGELFF.

This clonotype turned up a few times. The chain is built from TRBV6-2 or TRBV6-3 and TRBJ1-5; D unclear. This CDR3 spans 13 amino acids. CDR1 and CDR2 from the germline V gene are MNHEY and SVGEGT. Trimming cost V 5 bases and J 6 bases, with 11 bases left between them. CDR3 coding DNA: TGTGCCAGCAGTACTCTCATTACTCAGCCCCAGCATTTT. Amino acids: CASSTLITQPQHF.

This clonotype was seen repeatedly, ten times or more. V usage is TRBV6-2 or TRBV6-3 and J usage is TRBJ2-7; 8 positions match TRBD2. The V gene end was trimmed by 5 bases and the J gene end by 4 bases; junction bases not matched to a gene: 4. CDR1 and CDR2 (germline): MNHEY, SVGEGT. The CDR3 sequence is 13 residues long. The CDR3 nucleotides are TGTGCCAGCAGTCCGAGCGGGGGATACGAGCAGTACTTC. This translates into CASSPSGGYEQYF.

This clonotype turned up a few times. The V gene is TRBV4-2, the J gene TRBJ2-3, with 13 bases fitting TRBD2. The germline V gene encodes CDR1 LGHNA and CDR2 YNFKEQ. V lost 0 bases to trimming and J lost 4 bases; unmatched junction nucleotides: 4. The CDR3 totals 17 residues. The CDR3 DNA reads as TGTGCCAGCAGCCAAGACCCTGGGACTAGCGGGGCAGATACGCAGTATTTT. Its translation is CASSQDPGTSGADTQYF.

The V and J genes are TRBV28 and TRBJ1-6; D remains unclear. The CDR3 totals 12 residues. V was clipped by 7 bases and J by 6 bases, with 7 bases between them. CDR1 MDHEN and CDR2 SYDVKM come from the germline V gene. The CDR3 coding sequence is TGTGCCAGCAAGATCGTTAATTCACCCCTCCACTTT. This sequence encodes CASKIVNSPLHF.

V is TRBV5-1 and J is TRBJ2-1, with 12 bases identical to TRBD2. The V and J ends lost 1 base and 7 bases, in that order; junction bases with no gene match: 9. The germline gives CDR1 SGHRS, CDR2 YFSETQ. The CDR3 spans 17 residues. CDR3 in amino acids: CASSLLASGGALNEQFF. CDR3 DNA sequence: TGCGCCAGCAGCTTGCTGGCTAGCGGGGGGGCCTTGAATGAGCAGTTCTTC.

This clonotype came up a few times. The genes are TRBV7-9 and TRBJ1-2; no clear D. Germline CDR1 reads SEHNR; CDR2 reads FQNEAQ (reference sequence). Trimming left V 2 bases short and J 7 bases short, with 2 bases between. The length of the CDR3 is 10 residues. The CDR3 DNA reads as TGTGCCAGCAGCTTAATTGGCTACACCTTC. Translating gives CASSLIGYTF.

This clonotype has just a few counts. CDR3 protein: CASSYREGATGTQYF. The DNA for the CDR3 is TGTGCCAGCAGCTACAGGGAAGGGGCCACTGGTACGCAGTATTTT. The chain is built from TRBV7-9 and TRBJ2-3; maybe TRBD1 (6 bases). The CDR3 is 15 amino acids. The ends were cut back, 4 bases at V and 8 bases at J, with 19 bases in the middle. CDR1 and CDR2 (germline): SEHNR, FQNEAQ (reference sequence).

This clonotype has a handful of counts. The chain is built from TRBV4-3 and TRBJ1-6; D gene ambiguous. The CDR3 length is 16 residues. Germline values: CDR1 LGHNA, CDR2 YSLEER. Trimming shortened V by 1 base and J by 9 bases, and 16 bases separated the two germline ends. Here the CDR3 reads CASSQGSDPPASPLHF. DNA for the CDR3: TGCGCCAGCAGCCAAGGTTCCGACCCACCGGCTTCACCCCTCCACTTT.

The chain couples TRBV11-2 to TRBJ1-5; a possible D gene is TRBD1 (6 bases). CDR1 and CDR2 (germline): SGHAT, FQNNGV. Trimming left V 5 bases short and J 3 bases short, with 11 bases between. This CDR3 contains 14 residues. CDR3: CASSPGTYNQPQHF. Here the CDR3 DNA reads TGTGCCAGCAGCCCCGGGACATACAATCAGCCCCAGCATTTT. The variable domain in full, completed from reference TRBV11-2 and TRBJ1-5, reads EAGVAQSPRYKIIEKRQSVAFWCNPISGHATLYWYQQILGQGPKLLIQFQNNGVVDDSQLPKDRFSAERLKGVDSTLKIQPAKLEDSAVYLCASSPGTYNQPQHFGDGTRLSIL.

This clonotype was found a few times. The V gene is TRBV28, the J gene TRBJ2-7; TRBD2 might be the D (6 bases). Per the germline V gene, CDR1 is MDHEN and CDR2 is SYDVKM. This CDR3 spans 16 amino acids. Trimming left V 2 bases short and J 7 bases short, with 21 bases between. In DNA form, the CDR3 reads TGTGCCAGCAGTTTACGGTCGGGGACTCTGCTTGGGGAGCAGTACTTC. This encodes CASSLRSGTLLGEQYF. The variable domain in full, completed from reference TRBV28 and TRBJ2-7, reads DVKVTQSSRYLVKRTGEKVFLECVQDMDHENMFWYRQDPGLGLRLIYFSYDVKMKEKGDIPEGYSVSREKKERFSLILESASTNQTSMYLCASSLRSGTLLGEQYFGPGTRLTVT.

The chain combines TRBV3-1 with TRBJ2-2; D not certain. CDR3 length equals 11 residues. Germline V gene data show CDR1 as LGHDT and CDR2 as YNNKEL (reference sequence). Trimming pared 8 bases from V and 7 bases from J, leaving 8 bases between. The CDR3 DNA sequence: TGTGCCAGCGCGGTCGTCGGGGAGCTGTTTTTT. Translating gives CASAVVGELFF. Using reference TRBV3-1 and TRBJ2-2 for the parts outside the CDR3, the full variable domain is DTAVSQTPKYLVTQMGNDKSIKCEQNLGHDTMYWYKQDSKKFLKIMFSYNNKELIINETVPNRFSPKSPDKAHLNLHINSLELGDSAVYFCASAVVGELFFGEGSRLTVL.